Included here is one T cell receptor (beta chain) sequence, with context. This sample was taken from a study of OX40 agonist ivuxolimab in advanced cancers. TCRdb's copy holds only in-frame clones and misses some; the assay was immunoSEQ multiplex PCR. Among 60,000 to 75,000 clones listed, over 80% were seen once. This CDR3 spans 15 amino acids. Germline-derived CDR1 and CDR2 are MDHEN and SYDVKM. Deletions cut 6 bases from V and 7 bases from J, with 16 bases between. The J gene is TRBJ1-6, the V gene TRBV28; D might be TRBD1 (6 bases). The source was CD4+ or CD8+ T cells sorted from blood, collected in a trial of the OX40 agonist ivuxolimab. This TCR was sampled from an adult with an advanced solid tumor such as melanoma, head and neck, liver or kidney cancer. The CDR3 DNA is TGTGCCAGCAGCCCGGGAGGACAGAAGAATTCACCCCTCCACTTT. It specifies CASSPGGQKNSPLHF.